The 25 T cell receptor beta chains given below trace back to one sample, sequenced in a study of cytomegalovirus exposure and HLA in healthy donors. Vbeta (60) and Jbeta (13) primers were used in the PCR. Method: immunoSEQ multiplex PCR; TCRdb's copy keeps in-frame clones and lacks some. The data show approximately 130,000 clones, around four fifths seen once. Sequencing input: PBMCs. The receptors shown here come from a boy aged 5-17 years in good health and CMV-seronegative.

This chain uses TRBV6-1 with TRBJ2-1, with 10 bases aligning to TRBD2. The CDR3 consists of 14 residues. Trimming took 6 bases from V and 2 from J; bases not matched to a gene: 1. In germline, CDR1 is MNHNS, CDR2 SASEGT. The CDR3, as DNA: TGTGCCAGCAGACTAGCGGGGCCCTACAATGAGCAGTTCTTC. Translated, it gives CASRLAGPYNEQFF.

The genes are TRBV11-2 and TRBJ2-1; 13 bases agree with TRBD2. Per germline, CDR1 SGHAT and CDR2 FQNNGV. This CDR3 region has 16 residues. V shed 6 bases, J shed 7 bases, and the junction held 9 bases outside the gene matches. CDR3 coding DNA: TGTGCCAGCAGGGGCCGGACTAGCGGGAGTGGGAATGAGCAGTTCTTC. Translated: CASRGRTSGSGNEQFF.

The chain is built from TRBV7-2 and TRBJ2-1, with TRBD2 identical over 13 bases. The trim removed 7 bases at V and 7 bases at J, leaving 7 bases unmatched. The CDR3 is made up of 15 amino acids. Looked up from germline, CDR1 is SGHTA and CDR2 is FQGNSA. CDR3 sequence reads: CASKLAGGPANEQFF. The CDR3, as DNA: TGTGCCAGCAAACTAGCGGGAGGGCCGGCAAATGAGCAGTTCTTC.

The V and J genes are TRBV6-5 and TRBJ2-5, with TRBD2 matching over 8 bases. The CDR3 is made up of 15 amino acids. With V trimmed by 8 bases and J by 7 bases, 15 bases remained unmatched. Germline-derived CDR1 and CDR2 are MNHEY and SVGAGI. The CDR3 loop reads CASQGSGSYPGTQYF. CDR3 DNA: TGTGCCAGCCAAGGGAGCGGGAGTTATCCGGGGACCCAGTACTTC.

CDR3 DNA: TGTGCCAGCAGCCCCCGGGGTCAGCCCCAGCATTTT. Amino acids: CASSPRGQPQHF. The rearrangement links TRBV27 to TRBJ1-5; D not resolved. The germline gives CDR1 MNHEY, CDR2 SMNVEV (reference sequence). The CDR3 is made up of 12 amino acids. V was clipped by 6 bases and J by 6 bases, with 9 bases between them.

The chain couples TRBV5-4 to TRBJ2-5; the D is unclear. Trimming pared 4 bases from V and 4 bases from J, leaving 5 bases between. This CDR3 has 11 residues. Germline V lookup: CDR1 SGHNT, CDR2 YYREEE (reference sequence). The CDR3 sequence is CASSTGETQYF. CDR3 nucleotides: TGTGCCAGCAGCACGGGAGAGACCCAGTACTTC.

This clone was picked up one time. The chain uses TRBV7-2 and TRBJ2-7; 14 bases match TRBD2. Trimming removed 5 bases from V and 0 bases from J; junction bases left unmatched: 6. The CDR3 has 17 residues. CDR1 is SGHTA and CDR2 is FQGNSA in the germline V gene. CDR3 coding DNA: TGTGCCAGCAGCGCGACTAGCGGGGGGGGGAGCTCCTACGAGCAGTACTTC. Amino acids: CASSATSGGGSSYEQYF.

V gene TRBV27 combines with J gene TRBJ1-1; 7 bases are a match to TRBD1. Germline lookup yields CDR1 MNHEY and CDR2 SMNVEV (reference sequence). This CDR3 has 15 residues. The V and J ends lost 6 bases and 4 bases, in that order; junction bases with no gene match: 11. The CDR3 DNA reads as TGTGCCAGCAGGATAGGGGGCGCGCTGGCCACTGAAGCTTTCTTT. It specifies CASRIGGALATEAFF.

The J gene is TRBJ2-1, the V gene TRBV4-3; 9 bases are a match to TRBD2. The J segment lost 0 bases and the V segment lost 2 bases, leaving 5 bases of the junction unmatched. Germline loops: CDR1 LGHNA, CDR2 YSLEER. The CDR3 loop spans 17 amino acids. The CDR3 loop is CASSQKGTSRSYNEQFF. The CDR3 DNA reads as TGCGCCAGCAGCCAAAAAGGGACTAGCCGCTCCTACAATGAGCAGTTCTTC.

The chain joins TRBV18 to TRBJ1-4; 9 bases map to TRBD1. V lost 4 bases to trimming and J lost 10 bases; unmatched junction nucleotides: 4. This CDR3 is built from 13 residues. In germline, CDR1 is KGHSH, CDR2 LQKENI. The CDR3 protein is CASSQGQGPKLFF. DNA for the CDR3: TGTGCCAGCTCACAGGGACAGGGTCCAAAACTGTTTTTT.

The chain carries TRBV6-5 and TRBJ2-1, with D uncertain. Trimming took off 6 bases at V and 4 bases at J, with 4 bases between the two ends. This CDR3 has 11 amino acids. CDR1 and CDR2 (germline): MNHEY, SVGAGI. CDR3 sequence reads: CASRSYNEQFF. For the CDR3, the DNA is TGTGCCAGCAGGTCTTACAATGAGCAGTTCTTC.

In its sample, this clone was seen a few times. V usage is TRBV5-4 and J usage is TRBJ1-1; weak D call: TRBD1 (5 bases). The CDR3 covers 14 residues. The germline V gene encodes CDR1 SGHNT and CDR2 YYREEE (reference sequence). The V and J ends lost 4 bases and 0 bases respectively, with 10 bases between them. The CDR3 DNA reads as TGTGCCAGCAGCACAGACAGCATGAACACTGAAGCTTTCTTT. This gives the protein CASSTDSMNTEAFF.

The genes are TRBV7-9 and TRBJ1-1; D is ambiguous. In germline, CDR1 is SEHNR, CDR2 FQNEAQ (reference sequence). Trimming removed 3 bases from V and 4 bases from J, with 12 bases in between. The CDR3 spans 14 residues. The CDR3 reads CASSFPEGGTEAFF. The CDR3 bases are TGTGCCAGCAGCTTCCCTGAGGGTGGCACTGAAGCTTTCTTT.

V is TRBV5-1 and J is TRBJ2-7; 11 positions agree with TRBD2. J gave up 2 bases and V 4 bases, and 8 bases lay outside the gene matches. The CDR3 totals 16 residues. CDR1 and CDR2 (germline): SGHRS, YFSETQ. The CDR3 reads CASSVSLAGVAYEQYF. In DNA, the CDR3 is TGCGCCAGCAGCGTCTCACTAGCGGGAGTGGCCTACGAGCAGTACTTC.

The V call is TRBV11-2, the J call TRBJ1-2; maybe TRBD1 (6 bases). The CDR3 totals 15 residues. With 1 base removed from V and 7 bases from J, the gap between germline ends came to 16 bases. The germline V gene has CDR1 SGHAT and CDR2 FQNNGV. The CDR3 sequence: CASSLVGRGRGGYTF. CDR3 sequence (DNA): TGTGCCAGCAGCTTAGTCGGCAGGGGTAGAGGTGGCTACACCTTC.

The chain employs TRBV7-2 and TRBJ2-3; D is unclear. Germline lookup yields CDR1 SGHTA and CDR2 FQGNSA. CDR3 length: 13 amino acids. V lost 6 bases to trimming and J lost 4 bases, with 11 bases between them. The CDR3 sequence: CASSSPVADTQYF. Written as DNA, the CDR3 is TGTGCCAGCAGTTCCCCCGTCGCAGATACGCAGTATTTT.

The chain employs TRBV7-9 and TRBJ2-2, with D unresolved. CDR1 is SEHNR, CDR2 FQNEAQ, per germline (reference sequence). V was shortened by 2 bases and J by 1 base, with 5 bases between the two germline ends. This CDR3 contains 14 residues. The CDR3 here is CASSLFQNTGELFF. CDR3 bases: TGTGCCAGCAGCTTATTCCAGAACACCGGGGAGCTGTTTTTT. The full variable domain, with the rest looked up from reference TRBV7-9 and TRBJ2-2, is DTGVSQNPRHKITKRGQNVTFRCDPISEHNRLYWYRQTLGQGPEFLTYFQNEAQLEKSRLLSDRFSAERPKGSFSTLEIQRTEQGDSAMYLCASSLFQNTGELFFGEGSRLTVL.

The chain is built from TRBV7-9 and TRBJ2-7; D possibly corresponds to TRBD1 (5 bases). This CDR3 comprises 15 residues. The V gene's germline CDR1 is SEHNR and CDR2 FQNEAQ (reference sequence). V gave up 7 bases and J gave up 0 bases, with 16 bases separating them. The CDR3 DNA reads TGTGCCAGCATCCCTCCCCAGGGTCCCTCCTACGAGCAGTACTTC. It is translated as CASIPPQGPSYEQYF. The full variable domain, rest sourced from reference TRBV7-9 and TRBJ2-7, is DTGVSQNPRHKITKRGQNVTFRCDPISEHNRLYWYRQTLGQGPEFLTYFQNEAQLEKSRLLSDRFSAERPKGSFSTLEIQRTEQGDSAMYLCASIPPQGPSYEQYFGPGTRLTVT.

The rearrangement links TRBV4-3 to TRBJ1-2; D gene unclear. The CDR3 is 15 residues long. V lost 0 bases, J lost 8 bases, and 16 bases lay in between. The germline CDR1 and CDR2 sequences are LGHNA and YSLEER. CDR3 bases: TGCGCCAGCAGCCAAGATAGAAGATTCGGCAGGGGCTACACCTTC. Amino acid sequence: CASSQDRRFGRGYTF.

The genes are TRBV7-9 and TRBJ2-3; 7 nucleotides match TRBD2. Losses at the gene ends were 5 bases for V and 0 bases for J; bases not matched to a gene: 5. Germline V CDR1 and CDR2: SEHNR, FQNEAQ (reference sequence). This CDR3 is 15 amino acids long. For the CDR3, the DNA is TGTGCCAGCAGCCGCGAGCGGGGAAGCACAGATACGCAGTATTTT. It is translated as CASSRERGSTDTQYF.

This clone was recorded a few times. The V call is TRBV5-1, the J call TRBJ2-5; the match to TRBD1 covers 9 bases. The CDR3 is 15 amino acids. With 4 bases clipped from V and 5 bases from J, the junction kept 9 bases outside the gene matches. Germline CDR1 SGHRS, CDR2 YFSETQ. Here the CDR3 DNA reads TGCGCCAGCAGCCGGCGACAGGGGGGAGAGGAGACCCAGTACTTC. It encodes CASSRRQGGEETQYF.

This clone appeared once. This chain connects TRBV11-2 to TRBJ1-3; D not resolved. V was trimmed by 0 bases and J by 7 bases, leaving 7 bases between them. CDR1 is SGHAT, CDR2 FQNNGV, per germline. The CDR3 has 13 amino acids. Here the CDR3 DNA reads TGTGCCAGCAGCTTAGAAAGGGAGAACACCATATATTTT. As protein: CASSLERENTIYF.

The chain combines TRBV23-1 with TRBJ1-5; no firm D call. TRBV23-1 qualifies as an ORF whose function is uncertain. The CDR3 consists of 12 residues. Trimming took 1 base from V and 9 from J, leaving 7 bases between them. CDR3 bases: TGCGCCAGCAGTCAATACGAGGGGCCCCAGCATTTT. Residues: CASSQYEGPQHF.

This clone was observed once. V is TRBV5-6 and J is TRBJ1-3; D is ambiguous. In germline, CDR1 is SGHDT, CDR2 YYEEEE. V gave up 1 base and J gave up 0 bases, with 5 bases separating them. The CDR3 totals 14 residues. The CDR3 loop is CASSLSVSGNTIYF. CDR3 sequence (DNA): TGTGCCAGCAGCTTGTCGGTCTCTGGAAACACCATATATTTT.

The CDR3 nucleotides read TGCGCCAGCAGCTTGGATCAAATGTACGAGCAGTACTTC. It translates to CASSLDQMYEQYF. V usage is TRBV5-1 and J usage is TRBJ2-7; D is ambiguous. This CDR3 is 13 amino acids long. V was trimmed by 0 bases and J by 4 bases, leaving 8 bases between them. The germline CDR1 and CDR2 sequences are SGHRS and YFSETQ.